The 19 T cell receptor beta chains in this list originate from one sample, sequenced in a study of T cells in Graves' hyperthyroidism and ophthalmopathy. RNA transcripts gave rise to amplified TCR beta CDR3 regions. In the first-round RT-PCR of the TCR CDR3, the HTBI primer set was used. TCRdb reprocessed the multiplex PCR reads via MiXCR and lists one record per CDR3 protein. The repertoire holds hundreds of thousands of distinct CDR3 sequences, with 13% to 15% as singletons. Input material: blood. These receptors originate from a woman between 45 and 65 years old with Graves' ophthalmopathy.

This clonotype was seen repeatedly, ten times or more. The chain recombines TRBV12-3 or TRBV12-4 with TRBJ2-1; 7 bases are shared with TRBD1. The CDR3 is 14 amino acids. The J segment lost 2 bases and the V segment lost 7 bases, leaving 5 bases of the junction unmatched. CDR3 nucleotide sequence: TGTGCCAGCAAAACAGGGGATCCCTACAATGAGCAGTTCTTC. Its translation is CASKTGDPYNEQFF.

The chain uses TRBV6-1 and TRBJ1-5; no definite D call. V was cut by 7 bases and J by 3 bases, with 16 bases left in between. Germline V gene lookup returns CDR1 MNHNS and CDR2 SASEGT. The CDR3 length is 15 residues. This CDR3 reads CASNVRVGFNQPQHF. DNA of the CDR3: TGTGCCAGCAATGTACGGGTAGGGTTCAATCAGCCCCAGCATTTT.

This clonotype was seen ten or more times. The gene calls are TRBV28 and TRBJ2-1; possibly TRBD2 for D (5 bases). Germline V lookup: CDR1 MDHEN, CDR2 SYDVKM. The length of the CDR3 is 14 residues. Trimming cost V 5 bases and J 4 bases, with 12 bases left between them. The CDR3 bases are TGTGCCAGCAGTACTAGTGACCTTTACAATGAGCAGTTCTTC. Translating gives CASSTSDLYNEQFF.

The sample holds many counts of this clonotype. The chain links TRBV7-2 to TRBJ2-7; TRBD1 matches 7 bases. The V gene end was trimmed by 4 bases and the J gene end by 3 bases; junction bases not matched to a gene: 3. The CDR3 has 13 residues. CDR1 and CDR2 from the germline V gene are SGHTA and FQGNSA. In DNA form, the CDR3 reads TGTGCCAGCAGCTCACAGGGGTACTACGAGCAGTACTTC. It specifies CASSSQGYYEQYF.

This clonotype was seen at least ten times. The CDR3 is CSAPRDRLYGYTF. The CDR3 DNA sequence: TGCAGTGCCCCGCGGGACAGGCTCTATGGCTACACCTTC. The genes are TRBV20-1 and TRBJ1-2, with 8 nucleotides matching TRBD1. CDR3 size: 13 residues. The V gene end was trimmed by 6 bases and the J gene end by 4 bases; junction bases not matched to a gene: 7. Germline loops: CDR1 DFQATT, CDR2 SNEGSKA (reference sequence).

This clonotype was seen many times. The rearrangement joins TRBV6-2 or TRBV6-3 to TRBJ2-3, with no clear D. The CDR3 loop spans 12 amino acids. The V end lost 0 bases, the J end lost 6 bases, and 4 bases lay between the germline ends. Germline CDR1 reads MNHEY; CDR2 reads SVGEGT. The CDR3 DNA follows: TGTGCCAGCAGTTACTCGAGTGATACGCAGTATTTT. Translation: CASSYSSDTQYF.

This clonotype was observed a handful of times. The CDR3 DNA reads as TGCGCCAGCAGCCTCGGGACAGGGGGTTACACTGAAGCTTTCTTT. Residues: CASSLGTGGYTEAFF. The rearrangement uses TRBV4-3 and TRBJ1-1, with TRBD1 identical over 11 bases. The CDR3 extends over 15 amino acids. After removal of 4 bases from V and 3 bases from J, the junction contained 4 bases not matched to a gene. The germline V gene encodes CDR1 LGHNA and CDR2 YSLEER.

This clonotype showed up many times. In DNA, the CDR3 is TGTGCCAGCAGTTTCGAGAGGGGGTTGCTAGCGGGACTCTCCTACAATGAGCAGTTCTTC. Encoded protein: CASSFERGLLAGLSYNEQFF. This chain links TRBV28 with TRBJ2-1; 9 nucleotides match TRBD2. CDR3 size: 20 residues. Trimming cost V 3 bases and J 0 bases; bases outside gene matches: 15. Germline V CDR1 and CDR2: MDHEN, SYDVKM. The variable domain in full, completed from reference TRBV28 and TRBJ2-1, reads DVKVTQSSRYLVKRTGEKVFLECVQDMDHENMFWYRQDPGLGLRLIYFSYDVKMKEKGDIPEGYSVSREKKERFSLILESASTNQTSMYLCASSFERGLLAGLSYNEQFFGPGTRLTVL.

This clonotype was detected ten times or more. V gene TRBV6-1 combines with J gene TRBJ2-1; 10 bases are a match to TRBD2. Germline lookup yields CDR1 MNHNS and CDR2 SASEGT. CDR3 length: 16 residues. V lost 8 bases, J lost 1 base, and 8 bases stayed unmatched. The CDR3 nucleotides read TGTGCCAGCGGCAAGGGACTAGCGAGTTCCTACAATGAGCAGTTCTTC. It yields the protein CASGKGLASSYNEQFF.

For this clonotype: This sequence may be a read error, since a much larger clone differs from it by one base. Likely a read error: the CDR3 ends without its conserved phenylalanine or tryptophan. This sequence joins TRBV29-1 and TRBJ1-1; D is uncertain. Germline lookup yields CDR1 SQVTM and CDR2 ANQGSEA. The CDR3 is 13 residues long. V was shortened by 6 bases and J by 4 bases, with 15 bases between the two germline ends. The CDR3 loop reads CSVIRGLSTEAFL. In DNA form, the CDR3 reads TGCAGCGTGATCAGAGGGCTGAGCACTGAAGCTTTCCTT.

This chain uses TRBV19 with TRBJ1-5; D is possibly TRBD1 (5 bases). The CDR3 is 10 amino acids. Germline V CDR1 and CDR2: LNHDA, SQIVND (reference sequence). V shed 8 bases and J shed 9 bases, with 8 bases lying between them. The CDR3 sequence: CASGAVPQHF. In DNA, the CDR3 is TGTGCCAGTGGGGCCGTGCCCCAGCATTTT. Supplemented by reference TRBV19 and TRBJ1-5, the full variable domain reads DGGITQSPKYLFRKEGQNVTLSCEQNLNHDAMYWYRQDPGQGLRLIYYSQIVNDFQKGDIAEGYSVSREKKESFPLTVTSAQKNPTAFYLCASGAVPQHFGDGTRLSIL.

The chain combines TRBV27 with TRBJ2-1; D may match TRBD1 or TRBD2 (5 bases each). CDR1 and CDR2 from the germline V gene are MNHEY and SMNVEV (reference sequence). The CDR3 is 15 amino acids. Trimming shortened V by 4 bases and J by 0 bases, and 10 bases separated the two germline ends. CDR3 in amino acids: CASSSGTHSYNEQFF. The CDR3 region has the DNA TGTGCCAGCAGTTCCGGGACCCACTCCTACAATGAGCAGTTCTTC.

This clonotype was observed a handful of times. CDR3 in amino acids: CASFSGTWNTGELFF. CDR3 sequence (DNA): TGCGCCAGCTTCTCCGGGACTTGGAACACCGGGGAGCTGTTTTTT. The V and J genes are TRBV5-1 and TRBJ2-2; D possibly corresponds to TRBD2 (6 bases). Germline-derived CDR1 and CDR2 are SGHRS and YFSETQ. Trimming shortened V by 7 bases and J by 1 base, and 14 bases separated the two germline ends. CDR3 length: 15 residues.

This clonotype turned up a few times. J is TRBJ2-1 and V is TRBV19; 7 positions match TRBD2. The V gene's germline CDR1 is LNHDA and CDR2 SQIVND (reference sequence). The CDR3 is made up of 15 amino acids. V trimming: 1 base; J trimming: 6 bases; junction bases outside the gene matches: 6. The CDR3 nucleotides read TGTGCCAGTAGTATAGGGAGCGGGATTGGCAATGAGCAGTTCTTC. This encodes CASSIGSGIGNEQFF.

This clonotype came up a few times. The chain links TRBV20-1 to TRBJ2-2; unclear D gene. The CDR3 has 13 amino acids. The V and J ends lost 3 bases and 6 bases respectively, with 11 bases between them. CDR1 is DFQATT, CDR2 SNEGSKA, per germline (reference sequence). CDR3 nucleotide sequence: TGCAGTGCTAGCGGGTTGGGTGCCGGGGAGCTGTTTTTT. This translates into CSASGLGAGELFF.

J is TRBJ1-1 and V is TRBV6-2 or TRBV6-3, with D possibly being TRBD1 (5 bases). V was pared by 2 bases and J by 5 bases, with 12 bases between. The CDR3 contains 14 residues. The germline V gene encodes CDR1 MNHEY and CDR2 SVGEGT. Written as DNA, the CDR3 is TGTGCCAGCAGTTACGTCCAGGGCAGAACTGAAGCTTTCTTT. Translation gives CASSYVQGRTEAFF.

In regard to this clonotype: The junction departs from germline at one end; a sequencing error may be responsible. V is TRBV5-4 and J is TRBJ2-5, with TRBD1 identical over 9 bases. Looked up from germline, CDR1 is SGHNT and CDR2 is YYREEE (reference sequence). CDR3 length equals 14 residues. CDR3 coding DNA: TGTACCAGCAGCTCGGGACAGGGCCAAGAGACCCAGTACTTC. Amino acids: CTSSSGQGQETQYF.

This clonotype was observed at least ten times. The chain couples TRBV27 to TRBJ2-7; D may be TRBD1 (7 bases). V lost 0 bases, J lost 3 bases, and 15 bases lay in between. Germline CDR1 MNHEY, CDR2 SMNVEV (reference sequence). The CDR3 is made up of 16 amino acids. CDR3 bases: TGTGCCAGCAGTTTATCGAGGGCAGGGGGGTTCTACGAGCAGTACTTC. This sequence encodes CASSLSRAGGFYEQYF.

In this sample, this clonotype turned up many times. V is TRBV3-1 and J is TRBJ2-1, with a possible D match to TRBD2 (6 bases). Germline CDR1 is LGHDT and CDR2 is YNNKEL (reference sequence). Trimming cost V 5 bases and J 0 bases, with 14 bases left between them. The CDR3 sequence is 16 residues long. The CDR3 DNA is TGTGCCAGCAGCTATCTAGCGCTTAGCTCCTACAATGAGCAGTTCTTC. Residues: CASSYLALSSYNEQFF.